Listed below are T cell receptor beta chains from one sample, sequenced in a study of regulatory T cells in long-lasting Graves disease. TCRdb reprocessed the multiplex PCR reads with MiXCR, giving one entry per CDR3 protein. The table has almost 350,000 distinct CDR3 sequences, about 18% seen once. Sample: peripheral blood mononuclear cells (PBMCs), taken when the disease was refractory, from a patient treated with antithyroid drugs. All receptors come from a female donor with Graves disease. CDR3s include the opening cysteine and the closing phenylalanine or tryptophan. D genes are given only for firm matches. The listing skips clone size in some rows; elsewhere it reads once, few, many or a size class.

J gene: TRBJ2-7
clone size: many
V gene: TRBV12-3/TRBV12-4
D gene: TRBD2
CDR3 protein: CASSYLTSGRIYEQYF
CDR3 DNA: TGTGCCAGCAGTTACCTGACTAGCGGGAGGATCTACGAGCAGTACTTC

J gene: TRBJ1-4
clone size: few
V gene: TRBV30
D gene: .
CDR3 protein: CAWSSGNEKLFF
CDR3 DNA: TGTGCCTGGAGTTCGGGGAATGAAAAACTGTTTTTT

J gene: TRBJ1-2
clone size: .
V gene: TRBV28
D gene: .
CDR3 protein: CASSLLQETHGYTF
CDR3 DNA: TGTGCCAGCAGTTTGCTTCAGGAAACCCATGGCTACACCTTC

J gene: TRBJ2-1
clone size: few
V gene: TRBV3-1
D gene: .
CDR3 protein: CASSPILSYNEQFF
CDR3 DNA: TGTGCCAGCAGCCCCATCTTATCCTACAATGAGCAGTTCTTC

J gene: TRBJ2-5
clone size: once
V gene: TRBV28
D gene: .
CDR3 protein: CASSLWDQGTQYF
CDR3 DNA: TGTGCCAGCAGTCTTTGGGACCAAGGGACCCAGTACTTC

J gene: TRBJ1-5
clone size: .
V gene: TRBV4-3
D gene: .
CDR3 protein: CASSQDRAGTGGNQPQHF
CDR3 DNA: TGCGCCAGCAGCCAAGATCGGGCGGGGACGGGTGGCAATCAGCCCCAGCATTTT

J gene: TRBJ2-7
clone size: .
V gene: TRBV9
D gene: TRBD2
CDR3 protein: CASSGAPTSGNPYEQYF
CDR3 DNA: TGTGCCAGCAGCGGAGCTCCTACTAGCGGCAATCCCTACGAGCAGTACTTC

J gene: TRBJ2-4
clone size: few
V gene: TRBV6-2/TRBV6-3
D gene: .
CDR3 protein: CASSYSELAKNIQYF
CDR3 DNA: TGTGCCAGCAGTTACTCTGAACTAGCCAAAAACATTCAGTACTTC

J gene: TRBJ1-1
clone size: many
V gene: TRBV11-2
D gene: .
CDR3 protein: CASSFGLGNTEAFF
CDR3 DNA: TGTGCCAGCAGCTTCGGACTGGGGAACACTGAAGCTTTCTTT

J gene: TRBJ1-6
clone size: few
V gene: TRBV7-6
D gene: TRBD1
CDR3 protein: CASSQRAGGQGNSPLHF
CDR3 DNA: TGTGCCAGCAGCCAACGGGCAGGGGGCCAGGGTAATTCACCCCTCCACTTT

J gene: TRBJ1-1
clone size: .
V gene: TRBV6-1
D gene: .
CDR3 protein: CASSEAAQGRTEAFF
CDR3 DNA: TGTGCCAGCAGTGAAGCAGCGCAGGGAAGGACTGAAGCTTTCTTT

J gene: TRBJ2-7
clone size: many
V gene: TRBV2
D gene: .
CDR3 protein: CASSEPFLTYEQYF
CDR3 DNA: TGTGCCAGCAGTGAACCCTTTCTTACCTACGAGCAGTACTTC

J gene: TRBJ2-5
clone size: .
V gene: TRBV6-1
D gene: .
CDR3 protein: CAGEETQYF
CDR3 DNA: TGTGCAGGGGAAGAGACCCAGTACTTC

J gene: TRBJ2-7
clone size: .
V gene: TRBV18
D gene: .
CDR3 protein: CASSPYLGDEQYF
CDR3 DNA: TGTGCCAGCTCACCATATTTAGGGGACGAGCAGTACTTC

J gene: TRBJ2-7
clone size: many
V gene: TRBV2
D gene: .
CDR3 protein: CASSVIRGTYEQYF
CDR3 DNA: TGTGCCAGCAGTGTAATCAGGGGAACCTACGAGCAGTACTTC

J gene: TRBJ1-2
clone size: .
V gene: TRBV5-1
D gene: .
CDR3 protein: CASSYVTGEANYGHTF
CDR3 DNA: TGCGCCAGCAGCTACGTGACAGGAGAAGCTAACTATGGCCACACCTTC

J gene: TRBJ2-5
clone size: many
V gene: TRBV25-1
D gene: .
CDR3 protein: CASSEWGRGKTQYF
CDR3 DNA: TGTGCCAGCAGTGAATGGGGAAGGGGTAAGACCCAGTACTTC

J gene: TRBJ1-5
clone size: many
V gene: TRBV5-6
D gene: TRBD1
CDR3 protein: CASSSDRGHQPQHF
CDR3 DNA: TGTGCCAGCAGCTCGGACAGGGGGCATCAGCCCCAGCATTTT

J gene: TRBJ2-7
clone size: .
V gene: TRBV14
D gene: .
CDR3 protein: CASSHVEAANAYEQYF
CDR3 DNA: TGTGCCAGCAGCCATGTCGAGGCGGCGAATGCCTACGAGCAGTACTTC

J gene: TRBJ1-2
clone size: many
V gene: TRBV5-1
D gene: .
CDR3 protein: CASSLGSIDYGYTF
CDR3 DNA: TGCGCCAGCAGCTTGGGAAGCATTGACTATGGCTACACCTTC

J gene: TRBJ1-2
clone size: .
V gene: TRBV20-1
D gene: .
CDR3 protein: CSARGPGLNYGYTF
CDR3 DNA: TGCAGTGCCAGAGGCCCAGGCCTTAACTATGGCTACACCTTC

J gene: TRBJ2-7
clone size: many
V gene: TRBV28
D gene: .
CDR3 protein: CGSQVGHRYEQYF
CDR3 DNA: TGTGGGTCCCAGGTGGGACACCGATACGAGCAGTACTTC

J gene: TRBJ1-5
clone size: few
V gene: TRBV10-1
D gene: .
CDR3 protein: CASSESGGAVRQPQHF
CDR3 DNA: TGCGCCAGCAGTGAGTCTGGGGGGGCAGTAAGACAGCCCCAGCATTTT

J gene: TRBJ2-5
clone size: .
V gene: TRBV4-1
D gene: TRBD2
CDR3 protein: CASSHLAGQETQYF
CDR3 DNA: TGCGCCAGCAGCCACCTAGCGGGTCAAGAGACCCAGTACTTC

J gene: TRBJ2-3
clone size: .
V gene: TRBV11-1
D gene: TRBD2
CDR3 protein: CASSMWTSGSTDTQYF
CDR3 DNA: TGTGCCAGCAGCATGTGGACTAGCGGGAGCACAGATACGCAGTATTTT

J gene: TRBJ2-1
clone size: once
V gene: TRBV5-1
D gene: TRBD1
CDR3 protein: CASSLGQGLEQFF
CDR3 DNA: TGCGCCAGCAGCTTAGGACAGGGTCTGGAGCAGTTCTTC

J gene: TRBJ1-1
clone size: .
V gene: TRBV5-1
D gene: .
CDR3 protein: CASSLYSSNTEAFF
CDR3 DNA: TGCGCCAGCAGCTTGTACAGTTCGAACACTGAAGCTTTCTTT

J gene: TRBJ1-6
clone size: .
V gene: TRBV20-1
D gene: .
CDR3 protein: CSARRGGGNSPLHF
CDR3 DNA: TGCAGTGCTAGGCGGGGGGGCGGAAATTCACCCCTCCACTTT

J gene: TRBJ2-7
clone size: many
V gene: TRBV12-3/TRBV12-4
D gene: TRBD2
CDR3 protein: CASRSGLAGYEQYF
CDR3 DNA: TGTGCCAGCAGGTCGGGACTAGCGGGCTACGAGCAGTACTTC

J gene: TRBJ1-2
clone size: many
V gene: TRBV6-1
D gene: .
CDR3 protein: CASSEQKNLRGGYTF
CDR3 DNA: TGTGCCAGCAGTGAACAGAAAAACCTGAGGGGTGGCTACACCTTC

J gene: TRBJ1-4
clone size: many
V gene: TRBV10-3
D gene: .
CDR3 protein: CAISEFRSNDEKLFF
CDR3 DNA: TGTGCCATCAGTGAGTTTCGGAGTAATGATGAAAAACTGTTTTTT

J gene: TRBJ2-7
clone size: many
V gene: TRBV15
D gene: .
CDR3 protein: CATSRVPSAGYEQYF
CDR3 DNA: TGTGCCACCAGCAGAGTTCCCTCGGCAGGCTACGAGCAGTACTTC

J gene: TRBJ1-2
clone size: .
V gene: TRBV7-9
D gene: .
CDR3 protein: CASSPLSQRAANYGYTF
CDR3 DNA: TGTGCCAGCAGCCCACTAAGTCAAAGGGCGGCTAACTATGGCTACACCTTC

J gene: TRBJ2-1
clone size: .
V gene: TRBV3-1
D gene: TRBD2
CDR3 protein: CASSPRWGLAGVYNEQFF
CDR3 DNA: TGTGCCAGCAGCCCAAGGTGGGGACTAGCGGGAGTCTACAATGAGCAGTTCTTC

J gene: TRBJ2-6
clone size: .
V gene: TRBV20-1
D gene: .
CDR3 protein: CSARDALLGANVLTF
CDR3 DNA: TGCAGTGCTAGAGATGCGCTGCTCGGGGCCAACGTCCTGACTTTC

J gene: TRBJ2-7
clone size: .
V gene: TRBV6-4
D gene: .
CDR3 protein: CASSEHTYEQYF
CDR3 DNA: TGTGCCAGCAGTGAGCACACCTACGAGCAGTACTTC

J gene: TRBJ1-2
clone size: .
V gene: TRBV5-4
D gene: TRBD1
CDR3 protein: CASRPNLRDSGINYGYTF
CDR3 DNA: TGTGCCAGCAGACCAAACCTCCGGGACAGCGGGATTAACTATGGCTACACCTTC

J gene: TRBJ1-5
clone size: many
V gene: TRBV3-1
D gene: .
CDR3 protein: CASSQGVSEGRPQHF
CDR3 DNA: TGTGCCAGCAGCCAAGGGGTCAGTGAGGGTCGGCCCCAGCATTTT

J gene: TRBJ2-4
clone size: many
V gene: TRBV7-9
D gene: TRBD2
CDR3 protein: CASSNSLERGNIQYF
CDR3 DNA: TGTGCCAGCAGCAACTCCCTGGAGCGGGGGAACATTCAGTACTTC

J gene: TRBJ2-7
clone size: .
V gene: TRBV11-3
D gene: .
CDR3 protein: CASSPKHPRQVGNEQYF
CDR3 DNA: TGTGCCAGCAGCCCCAAACACCCGCGGCAGGTCGGTAACGAGCAGTACTTC

J gene: TRBJ2-7
clone size: many
V gene: TRBV5-1
D gene: TRBD1
CDR3 protein: CASSLGQVDYEQYF
CDR3 DNA: TGCGCCAGCAGCCTAGGACAGGTGGACTACGAGCAGTACTTC

J gene: TRBJ2-2
clone size: many
V gene: TRBV28
D gene: .
CDR3 protein: CASSPISGLDYLNGELFF
CDR3 DNA: TGTGCCAGCAGTCCAATATCGGGACTTGACTATCTTAACGGGGAGCTGTTTTTT

J gene: TRBJ2-7
clone size: few
V gene: TRBV20-1
D gene: TRBD2
CDR3 protein: CSAVPSGDFYEQYF
CDR3 DNA: TGCAGTGCTGTTCCTAGCGGGGACTTTTACGAGCAGTACTTC

J gene: TRBJ1-1
clone size: .
V gene: TRBV2
D gene: .
CDR3 protein: CASSLSWGTEAFF
CDR3 DNA: TGTGCCAGCAGCCTATCTTGGGGGACTGAAGCTTTCTTT

J gene: TRBJ1-1
clone size: few
V gene: TRBV4-1
D gene: TRBD1
CDR3 protein: CASSQQSLTGGGTEAFF
CDR3 DNA: TGCGCCAGCAGCCAACAAAGTCTTACAGGGGGCGGAACTGAAGCTTTCTTT

J gene: TRBJ2-1
clone size: .
V gene: TRBV13
D gene: .
CDR3 protein: CASSDPRRSDEQFF
CDR3 DNA: TGTGCCAGCAGCGACCCCCGGAGGAGCGATGAGCAGTTCTTC

J gene: TRBJ2-7
clone size: few
V gene: TRBV24-1
D gene: TRBD1
CDR3 protein: CATSDFPGGEQYF
CDR3 DNA: TGTGCCACCAGTGATTTTCCAGGGGGCGAGCAGTACTTC

J gene: TRBJ1-1
clone size: many
V gene: TRBV12-5
D gene: .
CDR3 protein: CASGLGLNTEAFF
CDR3 DNA: TGTGCTAGTGGTTTAGGACTGAACACTGAAGCTTTCTTT

J gene: TRBJ1-1
clone size: many
V gene: TRBV6-1
D gene: .
CDR3 protein: CASSELGAIEAFF
CDR3 DNA: TGTGCCAGCAGTGAACTGGGGGCGATTGAAGCTTTCTTT

J gene: TRBJ1-2
clone size: .
V gene: TRBV10-3
D gene: .
CDR3 protein: CAISENSPYGYTF
CDR3 DNA: TGTGCCATCAGTGAAAACAGCCCCTATGGCTACACCTTC

J gene: TRBJ1-1
clone size: few
V gene: TRBV18
D gene: TRBD1
CDR3 protein: CASSPETGSLTHFF
CDR3 DNA: TGTGCCAGCTCACCGGAGACAGGGTCCCTTACGCATTTCTTT